Below are 23 T cell receptor beta chains sequenced from a single sample in a study of Ad26.COV2.S vaccination and SARS-CoV-2 variants. Treatment defined: about 20 received Ad26.COV2.S at low or high dose, single or two shots; 5 received placebo; per-sample allocation not given. The investigators took samples on day 63 after the first vaccine or placebo injection. Sequencing used immunoSEQ multiplex PCR; TCRdb keeps in-frame clones, though not all of them. This sample has about 450,000 clones; 89% occur once, and the top ten carry 2.5%. This specimen was peripheral blood, taken in a trial of Ad26.COV2.S vaccine versus placebo. The receptor source for this set is a person between 18 and 60 years old who received the Ad26.COV2.S COVID-19 vaccine or a placebo.

The rearrangement uses TRBV18 and TRBJ1-2, with D possibly matching TRBD1 (6 bases). The V and J ends lost 3 bases and 4 bases respectively, with 15 bases between them. The CDR3 sequence is 15 residues long. Germline V gives CDR1 KGHSH, CDR2 LQKENI. The CDR3 DNA is TGTGCCAGCTCACCTTCTCGGGACACGTCCTATGGCTACACCTTC. As protein: CASSPSRDTSYGYTF.

This chain links TRBV21-1 with TRBJ2-7; the D segment call TRBD1 is taken from the table without a DNA check. TRBV21-1 has pseudogene status. The CDR3 runs 16 residues. In DNA, the CDR3 is TGTGCCAGCAGCAAGGGACAGGCACTCTTCTCCTACGAGCAGTACGTC. This encodes CASSKGQALFSYEQYV.

The table lists this clone with a few counts. The chain recombines TRBV4-2 with TRBJ2-2, with 11 bases lining up with TRBD2. There are 17 residues in the CDR3. V shed 4 bases, J shed 1 base, and the junction held 5 bases outside the gene matches. Germline loops: CDR1 LGHNA, CDR2 YNFKEQ. CDR3 sequence: CASSRTSGGLNTGELFF. The CDR3 bases are TGTGCCAGCAGCCGTACTAGCGGGGGACTGAACACCGGGGAGCTGTTTTTT.

V is TRBV24-1 and J is TRBJ2-5; 14 bases line up with TRBD2. Per the germline V gene, CDR1 is KGHDR and CDR2 is SFDVKD. CDR3 size: 15 residues. V gave up 8 bases and J gave up 2 bases; unmatched junction bases: 3. The CDR3 here is CATKGTSGSQETQYF. The DNA for the CDR3 is TGTGCCACCAAGGGGACTAGCGGGAGTCAAGAGACCCAGTACTTC.

Here the CDR3 reads CASSLFTGALTNEKLFF. CDR3 bases: TGCGCCAGCAGCTTATTCACGGGGGCCTTGACTAATGAAAAACTGTTTTTT. This chain connects TRBV5-1 to TRBJ1-4; possible D gene TRBD1, 6 bases. CDR1 and CDR2 (germline): SGHRS, YFSETQ. The CDR3 is 17 amino acids. V was clipped by 2 bases and J by 2 bases, with 16 bases between them. The variable domain in full, with the rest retrieved from reference TRBV5-1 and TRBJ1-4, is KAGVTQTPRYLIKTRGQQVTLSCSPISGHRSVSWYQQTPGQGLQFLFEYFSETQRNKGNFPGRFSGRQFSNSRSEMNVSTLELGDSALYLCASSLFTGALTNEKLFFGSGTQLSVL.

Only a few counts were recorded for this clone. The chain combines TRBV28 with TRBJ1-3, with D perhaps TRBD1 (6 bases). Trimming removed 3 bases from V and 0 bases from J, with 12 bases in between. This CDR3 contains 16 residues. Germline V gene data show CDR1 as MDHEN and CDR2 as SYDVKM. The CDR3 is CASSLAGANSGNTIYF. The DNA of the CDR3 is TGTGCCAGCAGTTTGGCAGGGGCCAACTCTGGAAACACCATATATTTT.

The chain links TRBV19 to TRBJ2-2; D is perhaps TRBD1 (5 bases). The V and J ends lost 9 bases and 0 bases respectively, with 23 bases between them. CDR1 is LNHDA and CDR2 is SQIVND in the germline V gene (reference sequence). This CDR3 spans 18 amino acids. In DNA form, the CDR3 reads TGTGCCAGCACCAGGGCCTCAACCTCCTTCGCGAACACCGGGGAGCTGTTTTTT. It is translated as CASTRASTSFANTGELFF.

This chain connects TRBV11-3 to TRBJ2-2; unclear D gene. The CDR3 has 11 residues. Trimming stripped 7 bases from V and 5 bases from J, with 5 bases between. In germline, CDR1 is SGHNT, CDR2 YENEEA. This CDR3 reads CASKGTGELFF. CDR3 in DNA: TGTGCCAGCAAGGGAACCGGGGAGCTGTTTTTT.

This rearrangement joins TRBV15 to TRBJ2-6; D remains unclear. Germline V CDR1 and CDR2: LNHNV, YYDKDF (reference sequence). V was trimmed by 1 base and J by 1 base, leaving 5 bases between them. This CDR3 contains 15 residues. The CDR3 protein is CATSRVQSGANVLTF. CDR3 nucleotides: TGTGCCACCAGCAGAGTTCAGTCTGGGGCCAACGTCCTGACTTTC.

V gene TRBV18 combines with J gene TRBJ2-3; D is unclear. The CDR3 is made up of 13 amino acids. Germline V lookup: CDR1 KGHSH, CDR2 LQKENI. V lost 2 bases and J 6 bases, leaving 9 bases between the germline ends. This CDR3 reads CASSPSTPDTQYF. CDR3 coding DNA: TGTGCCAGCTCACCATCAACCCCCGATACGCAGTATTTT.

The chain employs TRBV14 and TRBJ1-2; 8 nucleotides agree with TRBD1. CDR1 is SGHDN and CDR2 is FVKESK in the germline V gene. This CDR3 spans 15 amino acids. Trimming cost V 5 bases and J 4 bases; bases outside gene matches: 9. The CDR3 DNA reads TGTGCCAGCAGCTTTGGACAGGGCCCGGGCTATGGCTACACCTTC. Translated: CASSFGQGPGYGYTF.

The V and J genes are TRBV14 and TRBJ2-4; 7 nucleotides line up with TRBD2. Germline CDR1 reads SGHDN; CDR2 reads FVKESK. This CDR3 region has 14 residues. V lost 3 bases to trimming and J lost 9 bases; unmatched junction nucleotides: 8. The CDR3 loop is CASSQGGGPVIQYF. Here the CDR3 DNA reads TGTGCCAGCAGCCAGGGGGGAGGGCCGGTCATTCAGTACTTC. Full variable domain (outside the CDR3, taken from reference TRBV14 and TRBJ2-4): EAGVTQFPSHSVIEKGQTVTLRCDPISGHDNLYWYRRVMGKEIKFLLHFVKESKQDESGMPNNRFLAERTGGTYSTLKVQPAELEDSGVYFCASSQGGGPVIQYFGAGTRLSVL.

The chain carries TRBV4-1 and TRBJ2-1; 15 bases match TRBD2. The J segment lost 6 bases and the V segment lost 0 bases, leaving 3 bases of the junction unmatched. CDR3 length: 17 residues. The V gene's germline CDR1 is MGHRA and CDR2 YSYEKL. The DNA of the CDR3 is TGCGCCAGCAGCCAAGATGGACTAGCGGGGGGGCTCAATGAGCAGTTCTTC. Protein sequence: CASSQDGLAGGLNEQFF.

The chain carries TRBV6-5 and TRBJ1-2; 8 nucleotides align to TRBD1. Germline V lookup: CDR1 MNHEY, CDR2 SVGAGI. The CDR3 extends over 13 amino acids. The V gene end was trimmed by 7 bases and the J gene end by 3 bases; junction bases not matched to a gene: 4. CDR3 DNA sequence: TGTGCCAGCACTCCGACAGGGGACTATGGCTACACCTTC. Translated: CASTPTGDYGYTF.

The chain joins TRBV2 to TRBJ2-5; TRBD2 matches at 11 bases. The CDR3 length is 14 residues. Germline assignment: CDR1 SNHLY and CDR2 FYNNEI. Trimming at V came to 6 bases and at J to 4 bases, leaving 4 bases not matched to a gene. CDR3 bases: TGTGCCAGCAGGCCACTAGCGGGGGCAGAGACCCAGTACTTC. Translation: CASRPLAGAETQYF.

This chain uses TRBV20-1 with TRBJ2-7; D unresolved. The CDR3 runs 11 residues. V lost 2 bases, J lost 1 base, and 3 bases lay in between. Germline CDR1 reads DFQATT; CDR2 reads SNEGSKA (reference sequence). The CDR3 loop is CSARQSYEQYF. CDR3 nucleotide sequence: TGCAGTGCTAGACAGTCCTACGAGCAGTACTTC.

The chain uses TRBV7-3 and TRBJ2-1, with 9 bases aligning to TRBD2. Per germline, CDR1 SGHTA and CDR2 FQGTGA. This CDR3 is 15 amino acids long. Unmatched junction bases numbered 12, after V lost 6 bases and J lost 9 bases. CDR3 in amino acids: CASRPAGGREGEQFF. The CDR3 DNA reads TGTGCCAGCAGGCCCGCGGGCGGGCGGGAGGGTGAGCAGTTCTTC.

This rearrangement joins TRBV5-1 to TRBJ2-2, with 10 bases fitting TRBD2. J was trimmed by 4 bases and V by 6 bases; bases with no gene match: 6. CDR1 and CDR2 from the germline V gene are SGHRS and YFSETQ. CDR3 length: 15 amino acids. The CDR3 region is CASKAGGRRTGELFF. DNA for the CDR3: TGCGCCAGCAAAGCGGGAGGGCGTCGCACCGGGGAGCTGTTTTTT.

This clone was recorded only once. The chain employs TRBV29-1 and TRBJ2-3; 11 positions match TRBD2. With V trimmed by 2 bases and J by 1 base, 5 bases remained unmatched. This CDR3 comprises 16 residues. Germline V gene lookup returns CDR1 SQVTM and CDR2 ANQGSEA. CDR3 sequence: CSVESLAGGRTDTQYF. CDR3 sequence (DNA): TGCAGCGTTGAATCTCTAGCGGGAGGACGCACAGATACGCAGTATTTT.

This clone has a single count. The CDR3 sequence is CASSTDRDQPQHF. As DNA, the CDR3 is TGTGCCAGCAGTACTGACAGAGACCAGCCCCAGCATTTT. V is TRBV5-8 and J is TRBJ1-5; tentative D call: TRBD1 (5 bases). V lost 5 bases to trimming and J lost 7 bases, with 13 bases between them. Germline lookup yields CDR1 SGHTS and CDR2 YDEGEE. This CDR3 spans 13 amino acids.

This clone was seen just once. The chain couples TRBV28 to TRBJ2-3, with D perhaps assigned TRBD1 or TRBD2 (5 bases each). The CDR3 is 15 amino acids. The V and J ends lost 7 bases and 1 base respectively, with 15 bases between them. Looked up from germline, CDR1 is MDHEN and CDR2 is SYDVKM. CDR3 nucleotide sequence: TGTGCCAGCACCCGGTTGGGGGTGGGCACAGATACGCAGTATTTT. Translated: CASTRLGVGTDTQYF.

The V and J genes are TRBV5-4 and TRBJ2-3; tentative D call: TRBD1 (6 bases). This CDR3 spans 15 amino acids. V lost 0 bases, J lost 4 bases, and 12 bases lay in between. Per the germline V gene, CDR1 is SGHNT and CDR2 is YYREEE (reference sequence). The CDR3 coding sequence is TGTGCCAGCAGCTTGGCAGGGGACGGAGCAGATACGCAGTATTTT. Residues: CASSLAGDGADTQYF.

This chain joins TRBV5-1 and TRBJ2-2; D is unclear. The V end lost 1 base, the J end lost 0 bases, and 10 bases lay between the germline ends. Germline lookup yields CDR1 SGHRS and CDR2 YFSETQ. The CDR3 contains 16 residues. The CDR3 sequence is CASSLYDYANTGELFF. The CDR3 DNA is TGCGCCAGCAGCTTGTATGATTACGCGAACACCGGGGAGCTGTTTTTT.